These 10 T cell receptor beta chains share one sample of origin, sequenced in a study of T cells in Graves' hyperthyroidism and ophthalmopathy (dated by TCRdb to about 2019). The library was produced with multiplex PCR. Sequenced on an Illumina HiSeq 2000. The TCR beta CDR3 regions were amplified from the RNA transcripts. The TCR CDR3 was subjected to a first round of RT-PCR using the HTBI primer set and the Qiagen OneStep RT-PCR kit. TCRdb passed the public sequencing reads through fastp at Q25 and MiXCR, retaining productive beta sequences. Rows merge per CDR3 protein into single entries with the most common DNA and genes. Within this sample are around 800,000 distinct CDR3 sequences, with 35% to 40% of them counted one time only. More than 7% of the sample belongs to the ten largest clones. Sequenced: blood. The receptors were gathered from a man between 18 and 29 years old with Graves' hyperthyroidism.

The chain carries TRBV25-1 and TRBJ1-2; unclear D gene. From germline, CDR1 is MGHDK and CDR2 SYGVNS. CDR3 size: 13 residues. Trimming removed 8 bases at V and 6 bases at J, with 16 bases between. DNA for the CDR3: TGTGCCAGCCAAGGGCGGAGCTTGGATGGCTACACCTTC. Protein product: CASQGRSLDGYTF.

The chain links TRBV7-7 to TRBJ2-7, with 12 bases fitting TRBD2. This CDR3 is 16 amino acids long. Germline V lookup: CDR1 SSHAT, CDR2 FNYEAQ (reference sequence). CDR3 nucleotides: TGTGCTAGAGATTTGGCTAGCGGGAGGGGCGCTTACGAGCAGTACTTC. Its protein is CARDLASGRGAYEQYF.

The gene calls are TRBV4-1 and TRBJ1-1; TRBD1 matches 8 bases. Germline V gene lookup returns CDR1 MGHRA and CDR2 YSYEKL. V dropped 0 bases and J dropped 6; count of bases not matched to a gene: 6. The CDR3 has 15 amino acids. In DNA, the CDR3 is TGCGCCAGCAGCCAAGAATGGACAGGGCTGTCTGAAGCTTTCTTT. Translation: CASSQEWTGLSEAFF.

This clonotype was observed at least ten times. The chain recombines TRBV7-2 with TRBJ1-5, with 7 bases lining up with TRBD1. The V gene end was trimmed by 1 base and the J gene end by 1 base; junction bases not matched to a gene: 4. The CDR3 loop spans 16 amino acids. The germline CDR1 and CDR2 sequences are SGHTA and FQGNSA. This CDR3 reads CASSLDATGSNQPQHF. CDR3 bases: TGTGCCAGCAGCTTAGACGCGACAGGGAGCAATCAGCCCCAGCATTTT.

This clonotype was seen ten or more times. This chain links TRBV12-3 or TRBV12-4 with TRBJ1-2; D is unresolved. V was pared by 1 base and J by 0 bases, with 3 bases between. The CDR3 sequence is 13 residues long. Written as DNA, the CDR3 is TGTGCCAGCAGTTTAGGGACTAACTATGGCTACACCTTC. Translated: CASSLGTNYGYTF.

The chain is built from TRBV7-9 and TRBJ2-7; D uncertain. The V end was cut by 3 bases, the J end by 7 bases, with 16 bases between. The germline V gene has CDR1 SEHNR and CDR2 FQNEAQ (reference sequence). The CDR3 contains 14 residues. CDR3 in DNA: TGTGCCAGCAGCTTTCCCGTAGGTTCTGGAGAGCAGTACTTC. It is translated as CASSFPVGSGEQYF.

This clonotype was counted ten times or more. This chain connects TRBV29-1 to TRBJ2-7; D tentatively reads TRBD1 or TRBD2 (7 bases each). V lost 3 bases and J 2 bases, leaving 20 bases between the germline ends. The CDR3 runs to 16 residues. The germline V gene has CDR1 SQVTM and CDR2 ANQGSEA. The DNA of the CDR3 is TGCAGCGTTGAGGGGGAGGGGGCTGATACCACCTACGAGCAGTACTTC. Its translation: CSVEGEGADTTYEQYF.

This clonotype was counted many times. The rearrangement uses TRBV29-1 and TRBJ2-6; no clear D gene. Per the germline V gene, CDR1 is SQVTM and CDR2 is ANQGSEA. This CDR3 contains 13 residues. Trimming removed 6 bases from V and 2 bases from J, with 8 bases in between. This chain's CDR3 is CSVATPGANVLTF. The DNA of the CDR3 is TGCAGCGTAGCCACCCCTGGGGCCAACGTCCTGACTTTC.

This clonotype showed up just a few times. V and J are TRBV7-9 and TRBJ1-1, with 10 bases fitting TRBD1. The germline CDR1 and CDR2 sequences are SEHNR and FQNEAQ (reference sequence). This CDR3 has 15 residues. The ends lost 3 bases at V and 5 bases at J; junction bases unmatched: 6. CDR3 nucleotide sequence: TGTGCCAGCAGCTTGGGACAGGGGCTAGGGACTGAAGCTTTCTTT. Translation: CASSLGQGLGTEAFF. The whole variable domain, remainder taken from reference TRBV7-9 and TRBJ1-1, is DTGVSQNPRHKITKRGQNVTFRCDPISEHNRLYWYRQTLGQGPEFLTYFQNEAQLEKSRLLSDRFSAERPKGSFSTLEIQRTEQGDSAMYLCASSLGQGLGTEAFFGQGTRLTVV.

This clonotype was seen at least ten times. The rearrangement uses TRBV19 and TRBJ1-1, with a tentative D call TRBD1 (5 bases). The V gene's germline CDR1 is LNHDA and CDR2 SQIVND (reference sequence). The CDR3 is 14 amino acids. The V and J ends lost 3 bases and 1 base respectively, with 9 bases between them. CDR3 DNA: TGTGCCAGTAGTATGGTCCAGGGGAACACTGAAGCTTTCTTT. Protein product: CASSMVQGNTEAFF.